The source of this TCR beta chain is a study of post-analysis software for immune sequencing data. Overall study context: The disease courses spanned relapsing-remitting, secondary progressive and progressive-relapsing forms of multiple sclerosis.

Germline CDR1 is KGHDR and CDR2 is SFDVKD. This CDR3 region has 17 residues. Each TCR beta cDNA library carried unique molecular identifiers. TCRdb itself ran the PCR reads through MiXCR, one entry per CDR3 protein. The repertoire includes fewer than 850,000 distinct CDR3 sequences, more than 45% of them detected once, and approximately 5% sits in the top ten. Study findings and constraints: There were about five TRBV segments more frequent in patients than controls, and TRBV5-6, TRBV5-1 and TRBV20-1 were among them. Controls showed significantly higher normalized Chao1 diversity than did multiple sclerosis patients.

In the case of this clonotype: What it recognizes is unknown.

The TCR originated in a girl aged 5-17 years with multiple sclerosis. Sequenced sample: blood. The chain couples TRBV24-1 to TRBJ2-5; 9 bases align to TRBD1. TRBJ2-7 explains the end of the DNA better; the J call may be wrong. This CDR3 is CATSDPSGTGSVHEQYF. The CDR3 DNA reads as TGTGCCACCAGTGACCCATCCGGGACAGGGAGCGTCCACGAGCAGTACTTC.